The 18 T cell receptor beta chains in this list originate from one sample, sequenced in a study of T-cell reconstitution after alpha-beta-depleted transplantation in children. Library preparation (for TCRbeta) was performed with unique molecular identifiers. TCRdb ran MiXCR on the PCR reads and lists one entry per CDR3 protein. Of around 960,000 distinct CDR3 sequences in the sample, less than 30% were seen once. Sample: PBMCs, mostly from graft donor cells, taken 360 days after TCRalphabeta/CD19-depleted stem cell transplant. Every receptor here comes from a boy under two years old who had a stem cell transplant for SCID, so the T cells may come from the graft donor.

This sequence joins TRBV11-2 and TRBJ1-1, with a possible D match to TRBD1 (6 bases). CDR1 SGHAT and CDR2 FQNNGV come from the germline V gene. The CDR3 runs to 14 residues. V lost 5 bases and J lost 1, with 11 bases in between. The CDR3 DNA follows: TGTGCCAGCAGCCGTGGACAGAAGAACACTGAAGCTTTCTTT. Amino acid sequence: CASSRGQKNTEAFF.

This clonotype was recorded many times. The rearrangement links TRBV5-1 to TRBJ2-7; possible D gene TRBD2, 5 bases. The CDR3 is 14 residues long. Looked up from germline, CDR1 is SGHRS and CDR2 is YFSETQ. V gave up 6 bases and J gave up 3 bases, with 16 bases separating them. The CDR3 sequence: CASKHGAEGYEQYF. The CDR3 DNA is TGCGCCAGCAAGCACGGAGCCGAGGGCTACGAGCAGTACTTC. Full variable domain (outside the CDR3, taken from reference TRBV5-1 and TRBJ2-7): KAGVTQTPRYLIKTRGQQVTLSCSPISGHRSVSWYQQTPGQGLQFLFEYFSETQRNKGNFPGRFSGRQFSNSRSEMNVSTLELGDSALYLCASKHGAEGYEQYFGPGTRLTVT.

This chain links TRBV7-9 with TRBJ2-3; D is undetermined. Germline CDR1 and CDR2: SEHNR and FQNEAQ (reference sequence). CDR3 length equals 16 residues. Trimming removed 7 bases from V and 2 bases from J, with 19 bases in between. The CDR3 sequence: CASTPPGLLDTDTQYF. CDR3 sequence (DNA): TGTGCCAGCACCCCACCTGGGCTTCTCGACACAGATACGCAGTATTTT.

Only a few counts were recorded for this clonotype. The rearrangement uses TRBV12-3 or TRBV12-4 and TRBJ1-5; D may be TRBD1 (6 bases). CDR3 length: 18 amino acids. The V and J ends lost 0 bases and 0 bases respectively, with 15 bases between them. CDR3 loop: CASSLAGGVRYSNQPQHF. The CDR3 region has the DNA TGTGCCAGCAGTTTAGCTGGGGGCGTTCGGTATAGCAATCAGCCCCAGCATTTT.

The CDR3 DNA sequence: TGCGCCAGCAGCCAAGTTTCCAGTCTAAGCTCCTACGAGCAGTACTTC. Protein: CASSQVSSLSSYEQYF. The V call is TRBV4-1, the J call TRBJ2-7; D not resolved. Trimming stripped 1 base from V and 0 bases from J, with 13 bases between. Germline CDR1 MGHRA, CDR2 YSYEKL. The CDR3 has 16 amino acids.

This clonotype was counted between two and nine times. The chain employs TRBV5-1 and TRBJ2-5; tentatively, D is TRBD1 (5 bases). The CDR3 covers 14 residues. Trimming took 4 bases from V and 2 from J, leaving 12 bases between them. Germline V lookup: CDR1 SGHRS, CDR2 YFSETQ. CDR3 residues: CASSPIDSQETQYF. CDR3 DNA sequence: TGCGCCAGCAGCCCGATAGACAGTCAAGAGACCCAGTACTTC.

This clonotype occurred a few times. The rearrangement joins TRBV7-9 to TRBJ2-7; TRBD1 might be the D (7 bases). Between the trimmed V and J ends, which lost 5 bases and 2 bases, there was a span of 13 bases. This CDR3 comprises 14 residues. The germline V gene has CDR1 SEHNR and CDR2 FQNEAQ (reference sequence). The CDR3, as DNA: TGTGCCAGCAGCCGCCAGGGGGGCCCCTACGAGCAGTACTTC. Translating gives CASSRQGGPYEQYF. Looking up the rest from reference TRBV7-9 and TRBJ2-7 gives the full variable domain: DTGVSQNPRHKITKRGQNVTFRCDPISEHNRLYWYRQTLGQGPEFLTYFQNEAQLEKSRLLSDRFSAERPKGSFSTLEIQRTEQGDSAMYLCASSRQGGPYEQYFGPGTRLTVT.

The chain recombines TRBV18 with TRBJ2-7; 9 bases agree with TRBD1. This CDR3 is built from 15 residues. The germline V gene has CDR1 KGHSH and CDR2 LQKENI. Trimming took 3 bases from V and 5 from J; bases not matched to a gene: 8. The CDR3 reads CASSPVTGGNHEQYF. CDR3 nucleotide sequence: TGTGCCAGCTCACCGGTGACAGGGGGTAACCACGAGCAGTACTTC.

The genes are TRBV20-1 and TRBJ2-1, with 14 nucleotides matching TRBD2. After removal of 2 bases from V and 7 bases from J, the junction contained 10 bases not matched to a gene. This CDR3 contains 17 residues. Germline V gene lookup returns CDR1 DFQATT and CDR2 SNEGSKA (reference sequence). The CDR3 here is CSARKRLAGGPLNEQFF. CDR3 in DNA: TGCAGTGCTAGAAAACGACTAGCGGGGGGGCCTTTGAATGAGCAGTTCTTC.

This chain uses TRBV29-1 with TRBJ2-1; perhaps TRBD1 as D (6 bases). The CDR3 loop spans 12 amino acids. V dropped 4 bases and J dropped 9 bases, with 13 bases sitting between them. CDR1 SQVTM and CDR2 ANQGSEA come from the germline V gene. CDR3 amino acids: CSVVQGTGEQFF. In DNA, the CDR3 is TGCAGCGTTGTTCAGGGGACCGGTGAGCAGTTCTTC.

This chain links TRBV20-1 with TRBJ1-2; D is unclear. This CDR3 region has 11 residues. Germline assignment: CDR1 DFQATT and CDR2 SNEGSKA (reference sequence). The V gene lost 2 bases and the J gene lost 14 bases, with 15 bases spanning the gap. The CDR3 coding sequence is TGCAGTGCTAGAAGGGAAGCCACCCTAACCTTC. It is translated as CSARREATLTF.

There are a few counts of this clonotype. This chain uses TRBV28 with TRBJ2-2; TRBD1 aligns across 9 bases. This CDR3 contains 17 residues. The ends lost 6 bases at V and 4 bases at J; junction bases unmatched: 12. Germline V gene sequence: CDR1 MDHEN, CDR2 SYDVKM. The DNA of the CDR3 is TGTGCCAGCAGCCCCGGACAGGGGCGACCTCCCACCGGGGAGCTGTTTTTT. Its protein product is CASSPGQGRPPTGELFF.

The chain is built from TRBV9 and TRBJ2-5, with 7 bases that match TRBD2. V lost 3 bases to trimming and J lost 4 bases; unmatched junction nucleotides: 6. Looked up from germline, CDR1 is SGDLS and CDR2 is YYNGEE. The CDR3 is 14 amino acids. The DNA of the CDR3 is TGTGCCAGCAGCGGGGGGGGTGTTGCAGAGACCCAGTACTTC. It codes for CASSGGGVAETQYF.

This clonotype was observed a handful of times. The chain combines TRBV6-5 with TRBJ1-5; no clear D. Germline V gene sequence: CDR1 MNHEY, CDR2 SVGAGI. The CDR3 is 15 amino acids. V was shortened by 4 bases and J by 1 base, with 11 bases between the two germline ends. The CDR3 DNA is TGTGCCAGCAGTTTCAGGCGGAGAAGCAATCAGCCCCAGCATTTT. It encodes CASSFRRRSNQPQHF.

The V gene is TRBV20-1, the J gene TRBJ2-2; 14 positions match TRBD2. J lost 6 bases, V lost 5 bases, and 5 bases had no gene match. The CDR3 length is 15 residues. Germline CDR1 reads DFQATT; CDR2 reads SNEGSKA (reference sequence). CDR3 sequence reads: CSAPGLAGVAGELFF. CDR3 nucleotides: TGCAGTGCTCCGGGACTAGCGGGGGTGGCCGGGGAGCTGTTTTTT.

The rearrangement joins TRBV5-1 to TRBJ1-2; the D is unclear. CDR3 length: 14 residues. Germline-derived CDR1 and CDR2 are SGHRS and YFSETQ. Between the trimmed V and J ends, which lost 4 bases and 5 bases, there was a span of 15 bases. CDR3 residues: CASSPFSAPYGYTF. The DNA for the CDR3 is TGCGCCAGCAGCCCCTTCAGCGCCCCTTATGGCTACACCTTC.

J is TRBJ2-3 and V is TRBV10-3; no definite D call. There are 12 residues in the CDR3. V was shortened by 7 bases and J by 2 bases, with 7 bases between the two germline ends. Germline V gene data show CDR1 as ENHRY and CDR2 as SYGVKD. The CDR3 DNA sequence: TGTGCCATCATGGGTTTCACAGATACGCAGTATTTT. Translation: CAIMGFTDTQYF.

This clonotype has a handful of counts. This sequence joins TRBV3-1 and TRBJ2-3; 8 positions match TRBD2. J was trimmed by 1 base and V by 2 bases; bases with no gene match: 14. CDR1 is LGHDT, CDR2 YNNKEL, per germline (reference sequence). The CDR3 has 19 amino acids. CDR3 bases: TGTGCCAGCAGCCAACAACGGGGGGGTGGGGACCCGCGCACAGATACGCAGTATTTT. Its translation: CASSQQRGGGDPRTDTQYF.